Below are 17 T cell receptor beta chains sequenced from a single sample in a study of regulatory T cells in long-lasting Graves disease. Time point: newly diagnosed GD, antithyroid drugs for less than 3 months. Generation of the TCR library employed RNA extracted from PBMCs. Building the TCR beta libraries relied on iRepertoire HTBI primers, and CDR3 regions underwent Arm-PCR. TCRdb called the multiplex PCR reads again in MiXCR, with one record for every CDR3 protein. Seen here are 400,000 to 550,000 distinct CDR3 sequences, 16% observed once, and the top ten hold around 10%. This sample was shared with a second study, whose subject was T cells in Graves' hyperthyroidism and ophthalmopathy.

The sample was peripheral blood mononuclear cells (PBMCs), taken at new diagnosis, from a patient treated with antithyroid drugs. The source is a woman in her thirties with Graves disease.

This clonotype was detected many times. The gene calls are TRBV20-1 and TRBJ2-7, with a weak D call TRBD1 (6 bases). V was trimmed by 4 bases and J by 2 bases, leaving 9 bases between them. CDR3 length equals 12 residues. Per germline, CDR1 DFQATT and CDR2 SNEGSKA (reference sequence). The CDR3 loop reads CSATDRPYEQYF. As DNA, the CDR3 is TGCAGTGCTACGGACAGACCCTACGAGCAGTACTTC.

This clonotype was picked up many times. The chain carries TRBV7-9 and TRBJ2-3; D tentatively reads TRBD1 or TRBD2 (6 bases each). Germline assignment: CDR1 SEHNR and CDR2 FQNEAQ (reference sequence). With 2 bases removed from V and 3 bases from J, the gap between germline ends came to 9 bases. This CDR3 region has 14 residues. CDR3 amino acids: CASSLRRGTDTQYF. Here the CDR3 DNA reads TGTGCCAGCAGCTTACGGAGGGGGACAGATACGCAGTATTTT.

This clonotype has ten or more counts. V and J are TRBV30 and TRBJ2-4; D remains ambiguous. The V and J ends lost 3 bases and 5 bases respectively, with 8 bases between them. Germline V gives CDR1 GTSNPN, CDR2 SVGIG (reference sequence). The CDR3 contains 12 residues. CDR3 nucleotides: TGTGCCTGGAGGGATTCGGAAAACATTCAGTACTTC. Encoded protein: CAWRDSENIQYF.

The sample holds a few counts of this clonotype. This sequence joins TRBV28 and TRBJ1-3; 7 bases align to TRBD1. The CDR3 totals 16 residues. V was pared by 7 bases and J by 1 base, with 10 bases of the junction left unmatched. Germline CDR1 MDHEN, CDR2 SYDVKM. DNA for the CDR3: TGTGCCAGCATTTCCGGGACAGCACTATCTGGAAACACCATATATTTT. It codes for CASISGTALSGNTIYF.

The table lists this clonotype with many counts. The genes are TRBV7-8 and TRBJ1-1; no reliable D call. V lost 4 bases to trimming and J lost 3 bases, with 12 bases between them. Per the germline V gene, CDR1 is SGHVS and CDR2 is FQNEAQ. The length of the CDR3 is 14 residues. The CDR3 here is CASSSNVVDTEAFF. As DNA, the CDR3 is TGTGCCAGCAGCTCCAATGTGGTAGACACTGAAGCTTTCTTT. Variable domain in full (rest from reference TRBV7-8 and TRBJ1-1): GAGVSQSPRYKVAKRGQDVALRCDPISGHVSLFWYQQALGQGPEFLTYFQNEAQLDKSGLPSDRFFAERPEGSVSTLKIQRTQQEDSAVYLCASSSNVVDTEAFFGQGTRLTVV.

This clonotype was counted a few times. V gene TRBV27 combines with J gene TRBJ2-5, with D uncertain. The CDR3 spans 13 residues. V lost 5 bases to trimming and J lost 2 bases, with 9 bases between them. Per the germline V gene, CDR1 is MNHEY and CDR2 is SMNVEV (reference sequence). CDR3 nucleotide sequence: TGTGCCAGCAGTGAACAGAGACAAGAGACCCAGTACTTC. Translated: CASSEQRQETQYF.

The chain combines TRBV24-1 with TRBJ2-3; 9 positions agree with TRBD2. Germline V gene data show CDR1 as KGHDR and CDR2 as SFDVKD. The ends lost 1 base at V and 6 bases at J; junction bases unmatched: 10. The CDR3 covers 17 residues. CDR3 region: CATSDFSAGGPGDTQYF. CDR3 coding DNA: TGTGCCACCAGTGATTTCTCGGCGGGAGGGCCAGGGGATACGCAGTATTTT.

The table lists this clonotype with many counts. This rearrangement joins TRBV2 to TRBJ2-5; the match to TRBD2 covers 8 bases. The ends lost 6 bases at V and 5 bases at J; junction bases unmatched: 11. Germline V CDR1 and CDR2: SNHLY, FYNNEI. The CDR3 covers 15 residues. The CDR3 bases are TGTGCCAGCAGCCGGACGGGGGGGAGAGGGGAGACCCAGTACTTC. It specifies CASSRTGGRGETQYF. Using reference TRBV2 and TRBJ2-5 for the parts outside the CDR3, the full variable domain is EPEVTQTPSHQVTQMGQEVILRCVPISNHLYFYWYRQILGQKVEFLVSFYNNEISEKSEIFDDQFSVERPDGSNFTLKIRSTKLEDSAMYFCASSRTGGRGETQYFGPGTRLLVL.

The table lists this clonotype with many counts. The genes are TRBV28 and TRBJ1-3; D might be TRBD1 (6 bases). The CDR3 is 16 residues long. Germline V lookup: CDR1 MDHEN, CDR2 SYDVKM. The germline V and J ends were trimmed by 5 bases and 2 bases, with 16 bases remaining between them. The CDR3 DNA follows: TGTGCCAGCAGTCAAACTCGGACAGAAGCTGGAAACACCATATATTTT. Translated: CASSQTRTEAGNTIYF.

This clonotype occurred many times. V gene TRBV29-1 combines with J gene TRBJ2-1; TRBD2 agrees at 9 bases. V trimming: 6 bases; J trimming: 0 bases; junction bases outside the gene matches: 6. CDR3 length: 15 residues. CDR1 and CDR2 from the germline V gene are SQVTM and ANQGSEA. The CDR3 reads CSVDISGSSYNEQFF. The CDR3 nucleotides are TGCAGCGTCGATATTAGCGGGAGCTCCTACAATGAGCAGTTCTTC.

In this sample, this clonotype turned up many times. CDR3 sequence (DNA): TGCAGTGCTAGAGACGGTAGCGGGAGGACCTCCTACGAGCAGTACTTC. It translates to CSARDGSGRTSYEQYF. The chain links TRBV20-1 to TRBJ2-7, with 10 positions matching TRBD2. The CDR3 consists of 16 residues. Looked up from germline, CDR1 is DFQATT and CDR2 is SNEGSKA (reference sequence). V was pared by 0 bases and J by 0 bases, with 5 bases of the junction left unmatched.

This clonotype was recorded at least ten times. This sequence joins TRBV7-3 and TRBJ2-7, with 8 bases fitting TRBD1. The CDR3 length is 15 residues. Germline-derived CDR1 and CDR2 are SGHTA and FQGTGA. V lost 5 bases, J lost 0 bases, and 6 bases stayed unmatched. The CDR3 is CASSLRGQGSYEQYF. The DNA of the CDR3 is TGTGCCAGCAGCCTCAGGGGGCAGGGCTCCTACGAGCAGTACTTC.

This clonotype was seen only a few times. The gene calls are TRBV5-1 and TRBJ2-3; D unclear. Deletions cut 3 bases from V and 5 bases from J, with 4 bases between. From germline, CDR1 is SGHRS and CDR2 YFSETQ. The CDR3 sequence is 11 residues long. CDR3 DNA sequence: TGCGCCAGCAGCTCGCAAGATACGCAGTATTTT. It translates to CASSSQDTQYF.

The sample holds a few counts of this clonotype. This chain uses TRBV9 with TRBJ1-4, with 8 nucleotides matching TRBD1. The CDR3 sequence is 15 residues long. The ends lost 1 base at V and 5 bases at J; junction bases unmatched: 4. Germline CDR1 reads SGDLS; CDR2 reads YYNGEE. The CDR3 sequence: CASSVWAGGNEKLFF. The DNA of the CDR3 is TGTGCCAGCAGCGTATGGGCAGGGGGCAATGAAAAACTGTTTTTT.

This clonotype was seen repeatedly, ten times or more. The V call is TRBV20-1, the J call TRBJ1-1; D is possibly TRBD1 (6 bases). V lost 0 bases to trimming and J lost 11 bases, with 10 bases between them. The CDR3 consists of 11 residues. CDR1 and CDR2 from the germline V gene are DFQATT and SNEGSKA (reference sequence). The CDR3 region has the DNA TGCAGTGCTAGAGAGGACAGCGCGGCTTTCTTT. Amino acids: CSAREDSAAFF.

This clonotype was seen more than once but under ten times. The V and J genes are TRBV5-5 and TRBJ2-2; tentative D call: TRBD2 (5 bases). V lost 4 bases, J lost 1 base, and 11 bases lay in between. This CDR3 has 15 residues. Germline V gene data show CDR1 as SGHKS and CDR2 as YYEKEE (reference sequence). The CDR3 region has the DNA TGTGCCAGCAGCCCCCAAGGGAGGAACACCGGGGAGCTGTTTTTT. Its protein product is CASSPQGRNTGELFF.

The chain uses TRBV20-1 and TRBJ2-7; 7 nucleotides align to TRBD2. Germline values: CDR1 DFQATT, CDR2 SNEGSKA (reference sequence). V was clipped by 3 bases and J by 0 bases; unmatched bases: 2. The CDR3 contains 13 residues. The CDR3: CSASGRSSYEQYF. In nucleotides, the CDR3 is TGCAGTGCTAGCGGGAGGAGCTCCTACGAGCAGTACTTC.